The source of this T cell receptor beta chain is a study of human T cells and chemical hapten exposure. The time point denotes: patch test 1, 2 weeks after DPC sensitization. As to treatment: therapeutic diphenylcyclopropenone sensitization with weekly scalp DPC. Prior to application of each patch test, blood was drawn. It was from unfractionated whole blood that total RNA was extracted. This clonotype was detected only a few times. Its antigen is currently unknown. MiXCR, run by TCRdb on the RACE reads, gives a single entry per CDR3 protein. The sample includes 300,000 to 350,000 distinct CDR3 sequences, around 7% of them seen just once. V lost 6 bases and J lost 9; bases outside the gene matches: 17. The CDR3 extends over 17 amino acids. Overall study results and limits: Patch test scores rose with PT1 expanded TCR counts, a positive correlation. With alopecia, donors may have immune responses unlike healthy people's.

The starting material was whole blood, obtained in connection with sensitization to the hapten diphenylcyclopropenone (DPC). The sequence was collected from a woman aged 18-29 years with alopecia areata. Some clones in this sample may be carry-over from other donors' samples. This chain links TRBV12-3 or TRBV12-4 with TRBJ2-1, with 10 nucleotides matching TRBD2. The CDR3 nucleotides are TGTGCCAGCAGCAGAGCTAGCGGGGGTCGGGGACTGGCTGAGCAGTTCTTC. It specifies CASSRASGGRGLAEQFF.